One TCR beta chain is described in this entry. No antigen is known for it. The CDR3 has 14 amino acids. The V end lost 6 bases, the J end lost 0 bases, and 12 bases lay between the germline ends. Germline V gene sequence: CDR1 SNHLY, CDR2 FYNNEI. This specimen belongs to a study of T cell responses to AZD1222 COVID-19 vaccine. Sequencing used immunoSEQ multiplex PCR; TCRdb keeps in-frame clones, though not all of them. The sample includes approximately 130,000 clones, about 92% of them seen just once. Overall study results and limits: Across the whole spike, CD4 TCRs peaked at regions 160-218 and 743-854.

The source was peripheral blood, collected on day 0 of AZD1222 vaccination. The receptor was derived from an adult in good health. The V gene is TRBV2, the J gene TRBJ2-7; D possibly corresponds to TRBD1 (6 bases). In DNA, the CDR3 is TGTGCCAGCAGCCGCCAGGGGAGCTCCTACGAGCAGTACTTC. This encodes CASSRQGSSYEQYF.